This TCR beta chain was recorded in a study of cytomegalovirus exposure and HLA in healthy donors. General study results and limits: TCR beta sequences reportedly predicted most subjects' HLA-A and HLA-B alleles accurately.

Of note for this clone: Its specificity is unknown.

Healthy bone marrow donors formed the donor group. The CDR3 has 15 residues. Germline lookup yields CDR1 MDHEN and CDR2 SYDVKM. Trimming took 4 bases from V and 5 from J; bases not matched to a gene: 11. 60 Vbeta and 13 Jbeta primers were used in PCR. Using immunoSEQ multiplex PCR, the repertoire was profiled, and TCRdb retains in-frame clones only, with some absent. The sample gives around 67,000 clones, 80% to 90% of which show up once; around 10% is in the top ten. The chain combines TRBV28 with TRBJ2-7, with TRBD2 identical over 7 bases. Sequencing was carried out using PBMCs. The TCR comes from a woman in her twenties or thirties in good health and CMV-seropositive. Here the CDR3 DNA reads TGTGCCAGCAGTTCCATTGGGGTAGCGGGCCACGAGCAGTACTTC. Translating it yields CASSSIGVAGHEQYF.